The TCR beta chain under discussion was sequenced for a study of T cell repertoires in cytomegalovirus infection. TCRdb processed the reads anew with MiXCR; each CDR3 protein has one entry. The repertoire holds over 300,000 distinct CDR3 sequences, with about a sixth as singletons. V lost 3 bases to trimming and J lost 7 bases, with 16 bases between them. The CDR3 consists of 15 residues. The receptor was derived from a human donor in good health (CMV status not recorded). Some clones in this sample may be carry-over from other donors' samples. The sequencing sample was made of PBMCs. The rearrangement joins TRBV12-3 or TRBV12-4 to TRBJ1-5; D uncertain. DNA for the CDR3: TGTGCCAGCAGTTTGTTCGGTGGAGGGCGACAGCCCCAGCATTTT. The encoded protein is CASSLFGGGRQPQHF.